The 21 T cell receptor beta chains below come from one sample, sequenced in a study of cytomegalovirus exposure and HLA in healthy donors. Vbeta (60) and Jbeta (13) primers were used in the PCR. Sequencing was performed with immunoSEQ multiplex PCR; in TCRdb, only in-frame clones are kept and a portion is missing. This table holds 110,000 to 150,000 clones, 55% to 85% found once. Sequencing used PBMCs. Receptors were obtained from a middle-aged man in good health and CMV-seronegative.

This chain connects TRBV6-5 to TRBJ2-7, with D maybe TRBD2 (6 bases). Germline values: CDR1 MNHEY, CDR2 SVGAGI. The CDR3 extends over 15 amino acids. V was shortened by 2 bases and J by 7 bases, with 18 bases between the two germline ends. The CDR3 loop reads CASSYVQRAGGEQYF. CDR3 DNA sequence: TGTGCCAGCAGTTACGTACAGCGGGCCGGGGGTGAGCAGTACTTC.

The chain is built from TRBV5-6 and TRBJ1-2; a possible D gene is TRBD1 (5 bases). CDR1 and CDR2 (germline): SGHDT, YYEEEE. The CDR3 extends over 13 amino acids. V lost 0 bases, J lost 7 bases, and 10 bases lay in between. CDR3 protein: CASSLGSGLGYTF. CDR3 in DNA: TGTGCCAGCAGCTTGGGGTCAGGGCTTGGCTACACCTTC.

The J gene is TRBJ1-5, the V gene TRBV5-4; the D gene is possibly TRBD1 (5 bases). The germline gives CDR1 SGHNT, CDR2 YYREEE (reference sequence). The CDR3 has 14 amino acids. V lost 0 bases, J lost 6 bases, and 10 bases lay in between. In nucleotides, the CDR3 is TGTGCCAGCAGCTTGGACGGGGGGATTCAGCCCCAGCATTTT. It specifies CASSLDGGIQPQHF. The full variable domain, completed using reference TRBV5-4 and TRBJ1-5, is ETGVTQSPTHLIKTRGQQVTLRCSSQSGHNTVSWYQQALGQGPQFIFQYYREEENGRGNFPPRFSGLQFPNYSSELNVNALELDDSALYLCASSLDGGIQPQHFGDGTRLSIL.

The gene calls are TRBV10-3 and TRBJ2-4; unclear D gene. V lost 0 bases and J 6 bases, leaving 6 bases between the germline ends. Germline V gene lookup returns CDR1 ENHRY and CDR2 SYGVKD. This CDR3 region has 13 residues. The CDR3 loop is CAISESGPNIQYF. The CDR3, as DNA: TGTGCCATCAGTGAGTCTGGGCCAAACATTCAGTACTTC.

V usage is TRBV5-1 and J usage is TRBJ1-1; D uncertain. The V end was cut by 0 bases, the J end by 3 bases, with 9 bases between. The V gene's germline CDR1 is SGHRS and CDR2 YFSETQ. The CDR3 spans 14 residues. The DNA for the CDR3 is TGCGCCAGCAGCTTGGTCAGAGGCCACACTGAAGCTTTCTTT. This sequence encodes CASSLVRGHTEAFF.

This clone appeared a few times. The rearrangement joins TRBV11-2 to TRBJ1-2, with D possibly TRBD1 on 6 matching bases. CDR3 length: 15 residues. The germline V gene has CDR1 SGHAT and CDR2 FQNNGV. Trimming stripped 1 base from V and 2 bases from J, with 11 bases between. The CDR3 DNA reads as TGTGCCAGCAGCTTAGTGGGGGACATGAACTATGGCTACACCTTC. Residues: CASSLVGDMNYGYTF.

This chain links TRBV28 with TRBJ2-3; TRBD2 matches 9 bases. Germline CDR1 is MDHEN and CDR2 is SYDVKM. V shed 8 bases, J shed 0 bases, and the junction held 3 bases outside the gene matches. CDR3 size: 14 residues. CDR3 amino acids: CASDLAGSTDTQYF. In DNA, the CDR3 is TGTGCCAGCGACCTAGCGGGGAGCACAGATACGCAGTATTTT.

This sequence joins TRBV5-1 and TRBJ1-2, with unresolved D. The CDR3 spans 15 residues. CDR1 SGHRS and CDR2 YFSETQ come from the germline V gene. V lost 2 bases and J 5 bases, leaving 16 bases between the germline ends. The CDR3 reads CASSLSPGVWYGYTF. In DNA form, the CDR3 reads TGCGCCAGCAGCTTAAGTCCCGGGGTTTGGTATGGCTACACCTTC.

This chain connects TRBV7-6 to TRBJ2-3; D unresolved. CDR1 and CDR2 from the germline V gene are SGHVS and FNYEAQ. Trimming removed 2 bases from V and 1 base from J, with 10 bases in between. The CDR3 consists of 15 residues. The CDR3 reads CASSLFSSGTDTQYF. The CDR3 coding sequence is TGTGCCAGCAGCTTATTCTCAAGCGGCACAGATACGCAGTATTTT.

The chain combines TRBV6-5 with TRBJ2-1; D is perhaps TRBD1 (5 bases). Germline loops: CDR1 MNHEY, CDR2 SVGAGI. The CDR3 extends over 13 amino acids. With 5 bases removed from V and 5 bases from J, the gap between germline ends came to 10 bases. CDR3 sequence: CASSDDSHNEQFF. The DNA for the CDR3 is TGTGCCAGCAGTGATGACAGCCACAATGAGCAGTTCTTC.

V and J are TRBV2 and TRBJ2-7, with 10 bases aligning to TRBD1. Losses at the gene ends were 4 bases for V and 6 bases for J; bases not matched to a gene: 18. This CDR3 has 18 amino acids. Germline V gives CDR1 SNHLY, CDR2 FYNNEI. The CDR3 loop is CASSGPGQGRGGPFEQYF. The CDR3 DNA reads TGTGCCAGCAGTGGACCGGGACAGGGGCGGGGAGGGCCTTTCGAGCAGTACTTC.

The chain joins TRBV27 to TRBJ1-6; D not certain. The CDR3 is 14 amino acids. Trimming left V 7 bases short and J 7 bases short, with 14 bases between. Germline V CDR1 and CDR2: MNHEY, SMNVEV (reference sequence). CDR3 protein: CASNPGNPNSPLHF. The CDR3 nucleotides are TGTGCCAGCAACCCCGGGAATCCAAATTCACCCCTCCACTTT.

This chain connects TRBV5-1 to TRBJ1-2; TRBD1 agrees at 8 bases. From germline, CDR1 is SGHRS and CDR2 YFSETQ. Germline trimming cut 0 bases from V and 2 bases from J; bases unmatched to any gene: 6. This CDR3 has 16 amino acids. The CDR3 loop reads CASSLDGQGLNYGYTF. CDR3 DNA sequence: TGCGCCAGCAGCTTGGACGGACAGGGCCTAAACTATGGCTACACCTTC.

The V call is TRBV9, the J call TRBJ2-1, with TRBD2 matching 11 bases. The CDR3 loop spans 16 amino acids. With V trimmed by 0 bases and J by 5 bases, 4 bases remained unmatched. Germline CDR1 reads SGDLS; CDR2 reads YYNGEE. The CDR3: CASSVGLAGTHNEQFF. Here the CDR3 DNA reads TGTGCCAGCAGCGTAGGACTAGCGGGGACTCACAATGAGCAGTTCTTC. Filled out from reference TRBV9 and TRBJ2-1, the complete variable domain reads DSGVTQTPKHLITATGQRVTLRCSPRSGDLSVYWYQQSLDQGLQFLIQYYNGEERAKGNILERFSAQQFPDLHSELNLSSLELGDSALYFCASSVGLAGTHNEQFFGPGTRLTVL.

This clone was seen only a few times. The chain employs TRBV6-6 and TRBJ2-1; 7 bases are shared with TRBD2. The CDR3 extends over 14 amino acids. The V gene end was trimmed by 6 bases and the J gene end by 0 bases; junction bases not matched to a gene: 2. Germline values: CDR1 MNHNY, CDR2 SVGAGI (reference sequence). CDR3 in amino acids: CASRRGSSYNEQFF. The CDR3 DNA follows: TGTGCCAGCAGACGCGGGAGCTCCTACAATGAGCAGTTCTTC.

V and J are TRBV4-3 and TRBJ2-7; the match to TRBD2 covers 10 bases. This CDR3 comprises 17 residues. Germline V gene sequence: CDR1 LGHNA, CDR2 YSLEER. Losses at the gene ends were 4 bases for V and 0 bases for J; bases not matched to a gene: 9. CDR3: CASSLSGSGRGSYEQYF. CDR3 sequence (DNA): TGCGCCAGCAGCCTCTCGGGCAGCGGGAGGGGCTCCTACGAGCAGTACTTC.

This clone came up a few times. The CDR3 region has the DNA TGCAGCGCTTCACCTCCAGGGGCGGACGGGGAGCTGTTTTTT. Amino acids: CSASPPGADGELFF. V usage is TRBV29-1 and J usage is TRBJ2-2, with D possibly being TRBD1 (6 bases). V lost 7 bases to trimming and J lost 7 bases, with 19 bases between them. Germline CDR1 is SQVTM and CDR2 is ANQGSEA. This CDR3 spans 14 amino acids.

This chain links TRBV28 with TRBJ1-5; TRBD1 agrees at 9 bases. This CDR3 contains 14 residues. Germline V lookup: CDR1 MDHEN, CDR2 SYDVKM. J lost 3 bases, V lost 6 bases, and 3 bases had no gene match. The CDR3 region is CASSRDRANQPQHF. CDR3 bases: TGTGCCAGCAGCCGGGACAGGGCCAATCAGCCCCAGCATTTT.

The gene calls are TRBV11-2 and TRBJ2-3; TRBD2 is a possible D gene (6 bases). V was clipped by 1 base and J by 5 bases, with 13 bases between them. Germline CDR1 SGHAT, CDR2 FQNNGV. CDR3 length: 15 residues. CDR3 protein: CASSLALGGGDTQYF. CDR3 bases: TGTGCCAGCAGCTTAGCCCTCGGGGGAGGAGATACGCAGTATTTT.

About this clone: Different DNA sequences within this sample yield the same CDR3. This chain connects TRBV4-2 to TRBJ2-3, with 9 positions matching TRBD2. This CDR3 has 16 residues. Germline V gene lookup returns CDR1 LGHNA and CDR2 YNFKEQ. V shed 1 base, J shed 1 base, and the junction held 3 bases outside the gene matches. CDR3 in amino acids: CASSQVAGGGTDTQYF. CDR3 DNA: TGTGCCAGCAGCCAAGTGGCGGGGGGGGGCACAGATACGCAGTATTTT.

V gene TRBV5-6 combines with J gene TRBJ2-7; no clear D gene. V was trimmed by 4 bases and J by 0 bases, leaving 8 bases between them. Germline V gene sequence: CDR1 SGHDT, CDR2 YYEEEE. This CDR3 comprises 13 residues. CDR3 sequence: CASSAGSSYEQYF. CDR3 bases: TGTGCCAGCAGCGCAGGTTCCTCCTACGAGCAGTACTTC.